The 14 T cell receptor beta chains below all came from one sample that was sequenced in a study of blood T cell repertoires in COVID-19. The protocol was immunoSEQ multiplex PCR, while the TCRdb copy is restricted to in-frame clones and leaves out a portion. Of about 170,000 clones in the sample, around 82% were seen once. Sample: peripheral blood. The origin of the receptors is a woman in her forties with COVID-19, enrolled during active disease.

This clone was seen once. The chain recombines TRBV9 with TRBJ2-5; D is perhaps TRBD2 (5 bases). CDR1 and CDR2 (germline): SGDLS, YYNGEE. V was clipped by 2 bases and J by 2 bases, with 7 bases between them. The CDR3 is 13 amino acids. In DNA, the CDR3 is TGTGCCAGCAGCGTTTGGGAGCAAGAGACCCAGTACTTC. It encodes CASSVWEQETQYF.

The rearrangement uses TRBV4-1 and TRBJ2-5; possibly TRBD2 for D (6 bases). The ends were cut back, 4 bases at V and 5 bases at J, with 14 bases in the middle. The CDR3 runs to 14 residues. The germline V gene has CDR1 MGHRA and CDR2 YSYEKL. The CDR3: CASSLGRSGETQYF. The CDR3 DNA reads TGCGCCAGCAGCCTAGGAAGAAGCGGGGAGACCCAGTACTTC.

This chain joins TRBV19 and TRBJ2-5, with D possibly being TRBD2 (5 bases). Germline CDR1 is LNHDA and CDR2 is SQIVND (reference sequence). This CDR3 is 13 amino acids long. V lost 4 bases and J lost 7, with 13 bases in between. CDR3: CASSRADGGTQYF. The CDR3 region has the DNA TGTGCCAGTAGTAGAGCGGATGGAGGGACCCAGTACTTC.

The sample holds one count of this clone. The V and J genes are TRBV18 and TRBJ1-5; D possibly corresponds to TRBD1 (6 bases). In germline, CDR1 is KGHSH, CDR2 LQKENI. Trimming left V 3 bases short and J 5 bases short, with 14 bases between. CDR3 length: 15 amino acids. The CDR3 spells CASSPTSGGDQPQHF. The CDR3 DNA reads TGTGCCAGCTCACCCACAAGTGGGGGCGATCAGCCCCAGCATTTT.

This rearrangement joins TRBV11-2 to TRBJ1-1; D perhaps matches TRBD1 (5 bases). V dropped 1 base and J dropped 6 bases, with 15 bases sitting between them. The germline V gene has CDR1 SGHAT and CDR2 FQNNGV. The CDR3 runs to 15 residues. CDR3 coding DNA: TGTGCCAGCAGCTTAGTTCAACGTTTACAGGCTGAAGCTTTCTTT. It translates to CASSLVQRLQAEAFF.

Only a few counts were recorded for this clone. The chain links TRBV7-8 to TRBJ1-1, with TRBD1 as a possible D gene (5 bases). The length of the CDR3 is 13 residues. The V gene lost 8 bases and the J gene lost 4 bases, with 14 bases spanning the gap. Per the germline V gene, CDR1 is SGHVS and CDR2 is FQNEAQ. CDR3 sequence (DNA): TGTGCCAGCGACCAGGGATACGGCACTGAAGCTTTCTTT. It is translated as CASDQGYGTEAFF.

The rearrangement uses TRBV14 and TRBJ2-3; 7 positions agree with TRBD2. The V gene's germline CDR1 is SGHDN and CDR2 FVKESK. The V segment lost 2 bases and the J segment 10 bases; nucleotides outside the gene matches: 3. This CDR3 is built from 12 residues. CDR3 in amino acids: CASSQLAAPQYF. The DNA for the CDR3 is TGTGCCAGCAGCCAACTAGCGGCCCCGCAGTATTTT.

The chain links TRBV7-8 to TRBJ1-3; D not resolved. CDR3 length: 13 amino acids. V lost 7 bases and J 3 bases, leaving 10 bases between the germline ends. CDR1 is SGHVS and CDR2 is FQNEAQ in the germline V gene. The CDR3 nucleotides are TGTGCCAGCAATAAGGGAGGTGGAAACACCATATATTTT. Its protein is CASNKGGGNTIYF. Combining the CDR3 with reference TRBV7-8 and TRBJ1-3 gives the whole variable domain GAGVSQSPRYKVAKRGQDVALRCDPISGHVSLFWYQQALGQGPEFLTYFQNEAQLDKSGLPSDRFFAERPEGSVSTLKIQRTQQEDSAVYLCASNKGGGNTIYFGEGSWLTVV.

This sequence joins TRBV5-4 and TRBJ1-2, with 10 bases fitting TRBD1. The CDR3 totals 15 residues. The V and J ends lost 2 bases and 8 bases, in that order; junction bases with no gene match: 9. Germline CDR1 reads SGHNT; CDR2 reads YYREEE (reference sequence). The CDR3 DNA follows: TGTGCCAGCAGCTTCTCGGGACAGGGGATGGGAGGCTACACCTTC. It specifies CASSFSGQGMGGYTF.

This chain links TRBV5-4 with TRBJ1-2, with TRBD1 identical over 9 bases. V shed 0 bases and J 4 bases; nucleotides not matched to a gene: 7. CDR3 length: 16 amino acids. Germline loops: CDR1 SGHNT, CDR2 YYREEE (reference sequence). The CDR3 sequence: CASSLAGRTGAYGYTF. CDR3 DNA sequence: TGTGCCAGCAGCTTGGCCGGTAGGACAGGGGCCTATGGCTACACCTTC.

The J gene is TRBJ2-1, the V gene TRBV20-1; D perhaps matches TRBD2 (5 bases). Germline V gives CDR1 DFQATT, CDR2 SNEGSKA (reference sequence). CDR3 length: 11 residues. The germline V and J ends were trimmed by 2 bases and 8 bases, with 7 bases remaining between them. This chain's CDR3 is CSARLAYEQFF. DNA of the CDR3: TGCAGTGCTAGACTAGCCTATGAGCAGTTCTTC.

CDR3 sequence (DNA): TGTGCCAGCAGCGCGGAGAGTTCGTACTATGGCTACACCTTC. Its translation is CASSAESSYYGYTF. The rearrangement joins TRBV5-5 to TRBJ1-2, with D uncertain. The CDR3 has 14 residues. Trimming left V 4 bases short and J 3 bases short, with 13 bases between. CDR1 SGHKS and CDR2 YYEKEE come from the germline V gene (reference sequence).

The rearrangement uses TRBV15 and TRBJ2-1; D gene ambiguous. The CDR3 covers 15 residues. Trimming stripped 0 bases from V and 9 bases from J, with 15 bases between. Germline V gene lookup returns CDR1 LNHNV and CDR2 YYDKDF (reference sequence). The CDR3 region is CATSRDPVLELEQFF. CDR3 nucleotides: TGTGCCACCAGCAGAGATCCGGTGTTAGAACTTGAGCAGTTCTTC.

The chain carries TRBV2 and TRBJ2-5, with 10 nucleotides matching TRBD2. Germline CDR1 and CDR2: SNHLY and FYNNEI. V shed 4 bases, J shed 5 bases, and the junction held 10 bases outside the gene matches. This CDR3 region has 16 residues. CDR3 protein: CASSVRVAGGLETQYF. In nucleotides, the CDR3 is TGTGCCAGCAGTGTTCGAGTAGCGGGGGGTTTGGAGACCCAGTACTTC.